The 20 T cell receptor beta chains below were found in one sample sequenced in a study of blood T cell repertoires in COVID-19. Method: immunoSEQ multiplex PCR; TCRdb's copy keeps in-frame clones and lacks some. Of some 87,000 clones in the sample, 70% to 90% were seen once. Sequencing was done on a sample of peripheral blood. The receptors were gathered from a human donor with COVID-19, enrolled during active disease. The donor label of this sample is uncertain.

The V call is TRBV19, the J call TRBJ1-2; D might be TRBD1 (6 bases). Germline assignment: CDR1 LNHDA and CDR2 SQIVND (reference sequence). V lost 3 bases and J lost 2, with 16 bases in between. The length of the CDR3 is 16 residues. CDR3: CASSIDQGRTNYGYTF. As DNA, the CDR3 is TGTGCCAGTAGTATTGATCAGGGGAGAACCAACTATGGCTACACCTTC. The variable domain in full, with the rest retrieved from reference TRBV19 and TRBJ1-2, is DGGITQSPKYLFRKEGQNVTLSCEQNLNHDAMYWYRQDPGQGLRLIYYSQIVNDFQKGDIAEGYSVSREKKESFPLTVTSAQKNPTAFYLCASSIDQGRTNYGYTFGSGTRLTVV.

The chain combines TRBV6-5 with TRBJ2-5, with TRBD2 matching over 7 bases. CDR1 and CDR2 from the germline V gene are MNHEY and SVGAGI. The junction had 9 bases not matched to a gene; V was cut back by 6 bases and J by 2 bases. This CDR3 comprises 15 residues. CDR3 loop: CASSPSFGGQETQYF. Here the CDR3 DNA reads TGTGCCAGCAGCCCATCTTTCGGGGGGCAAGAGACCCAGTACTTC.

V and J are TRBV11-2 and TRBJ2-7, with TRBD1 matching 9 bases. The germline V gene has CDR1 SGHAT and CDR2 FQNNGV. V lost 3 bases to trimming and J lost 2 bases; unmatched junction nucleotides: 5. The CDR3 runs 15 residues. The CDR3 spells CASSLGGTGPYEQYF. CDR3 in DNA: TGTGCCAGCAGCTTGGGGGGGACAGGGCCCTACGAGCAGTACTTC.

The rearrangement uses TRBV5-1 and TRBJ2-7; TRBD1 matches 8 bases. The V gene's germline CDR1 is SGHRS and CDR2 YFSETQ. The V and J ends lost 9 bases and 2 bases, in that order; junction bases with no gene match: 7. The CDR3 loop spans 13 amino acids. Here the CDR3 reads CATPDRVPYEQYF. In DNA form, the CDR3 reads TGCGCCACCCCGGACAGGGTCCCCTACGAGCAGTACTTC.

V usage is TRBV2 and J usage is TRBJ1-2; 8 bases fit TRBD1. CDR1 is SNHLY and CDR2 is FYNNEI in the germline V gene. Trimming took 6 bases from V and 4 from J; bases not matched to a gene: 10. There are 15 residues in the CDR3. The CDR3 DNA is TGTGCCAGCAGGGAGGACAGGGTAGTGGCCTATGGCTACACCTTC. Its protein is CASREDRVVAYGYTF.

The rearrangement links TRBV7-2 to TRBJ2-7; tentatively, D is TRBD2 (6 bases). This CDR3 spans 14 amino acids. The V end lost 5 bases, the J end lost 6 bases, and 17 bases lay between the germline ends. Germline lookup yields CDR1 SGHTA and CDR2 FQGNSA. The CDR3 sequence: CASSRSGHLGEQYF. The DNA of the CDR3 is TGTGCCAGCAGCCGGAGCGGGCACCTTGGCGAGCAGTACTTC.

The chain joins TRBV30 to TRBJ2-1, with TRBD2 matching 8 bases. V dropped 0 bases and J dropped 15; count of bases not matched to a gene: 13. From germline, CDR1 is GTSNPN and CDR2 SVGIG (reference sequence). This CDR3 has 14 amino acids. Written as DNA, the CDR3 is TGTGCCTGGAGTGTAAGCGGGAGTGTCTTTGGCCGGTTCTTC. Encoded protein: CAWSVSGSVFGRFF.

V and J are TRBV27 and TRBJ1-1; 9 positions agree with TRBD1. V lost 8 bases, J lost 2 bases, and 6 bases stayed unmatched. Germline V CDR1 and CDR2: MNHEY, SMNVEV (reference sequence). This CDR3 region has 14 residues. The CDR3 reads CASGQGFGNTEAFF. The DNA for the CDR3 is TGTGCCAGCGGACAGGGGTTCGGAAACACTGAAGCTTTCTTT.

This clone is a singleton in its sample. The chain links TRBV27 to TRBJ1-5, with 7 bases aligning to TRBD1. J gave up 6 bases and V 3 bases, and 8 bases lay outside the gene matches. CDR3 length: 15 amino acids. CDR1 and CDR2 (germline): MNHEY, SMNVEV (reference sequence). The CDR3 sequence: CASSLVPTGIQPQHF. The DNA for the CDR3 is TGTGCCAGCAGTTTGGTCCCGACAGGGATTCAGCCCCAGCATTTT.

This rearrangement joins TRBV7-3 to TRBJ2-2; D gene ambiguous. CDR3 size: 14 residues. Germline loops: CDR1 SGHTA, CDR2 FQGTGA. V was shortened by 5 bases and J by 7 bases, with 14 bases between the two germline ends. For the CDR3, the DNA is TGTGCCAGCAGCCCCGACCGGTGGAGCGGGGAGCTGTTTTTT. Translated, it gives CASSPDRWSGELFF.

The V gene is TRBV25-1, the J gene TRBJ1-1; weak D call: TRBD1 (6 bases). The CDR3 totals 14 residues. The ends were cut back, 0 bases at V and 5 bases at J, with 10 bases in the middle. Germline assignment: CDR1 MGHDK and CDR2 SYGVNS. CDR3 DNA sequence: TGTGCCAGCAGTGAATATTACGGACAGACTGAAGCTTTCTTT. Translated, it gives CASSEYYGQTEAFF.

The chain recombines TRBV18 with TRBJ1-2, with TRBD1 matching 9 bases. Germline-derived CDR1 and CDR2 are KGHSH and LQKENI. CDR3 length: 15 residues. The J segment lost 6 bases and the V segment lost 4 bases, leaving 9 bases of the junction unmatched. CDR3 residues: CASSRTGASVDGYTF. CDR3 DNA: TGTGCCAGCTCACGGACAGGGGCGTCGGTGGATGGCTACACCTTC.

This clone has just a few counts. V gene TRBV29-1 combines with J gene TRBJ1-1; no firm D call. Trimming shortened V by 7 bases and J by 0 bases, and 9 bases separated the two germline ends. CDR1 and CDR2 (germline): SQVTM, ANQGSEA. The CDR3 length is 12 residues. The CDR3 DNA is TGCAGCGGAACACAGATGAACACTGAAGCTTTCTTT. This translates into CSGTQMNTEAFF.

This rearrangement joins TRBV4-1 to TRBJ1-3, with TRBD1 matching 12 bases. The CDR3 is 21 amino acids. V gave up 1 base and J gave up 0 bases; unmatched junction bases: 13. Germline CDR1 and CDR2: MGHRA and YSYEKL. The CDR3 region is CASSQALRGTGGSYSGNTIYF. For the CDR3, the DNA is TGCGCCAGCAGCCAAGCCCTCAGGGGGACAGGGGGCTCCTACTCTGGAAACACCATATATTTT.

In the case of this clone: Germline and junction disagree at one end, which may indicate a read error. V and J are TRBV5-1 and TRBJ1-2, with 9 bases that match TRBD1. Germline V gene lookup returns CDR1 SGHRS and CDR2 YFSETQ. The CDR3 is 14 residues long. CDR3 region: CASSLDRGQYGYTF. The CDR3 region has the DNA TGCGCCAGCAGTTTGGACAGGGGACAGTATGGCTACACCTTC.

The rearrangement links TRBV6-6 to TRBJ2-1; 11 bases are a match to TRBD1. The CDR3 loop spans 15 amino acids. The germline V gene has CDR1 MNHNY and CDR2 SVGAGI (reference sequence). V was clipped by 6 bases and J by 10 bases; unmatched bases: 11. CDR3 DNA: TGTGCCAGCAGCCAGGGACAGGGGGTGGGCGGCGAGCAGTTCTTC. Translation gives CASSQGQGVGGEQFF.

This chain joins TRBV6-5 and TRBJ1-1, with 7 bases aligning to TRBD1. The V and J ends lost 6 bases and 3 bases, in that order; junction bases with no gene match: 10. CDR3 size: 15 residues. CDR1 is MNHEY and CDR2 is SVGAGI in the germline V gene. In DNA form, the CDR3 reads TGTGCCAGCAGGGGACAGCGGGAGGCCTACACTGAAGCTTTCTTT. Encoded protein: CASRGQREAYTEAFF.

The V call is TRBV2, the J call TRBJ1-6; D is unclear. Germline V gene data show CDR1 as SNHLY and CDR2 as FYNNEI. Trimming took off 3 bases at V and 0 bases at J, with 9 bases between the two ends. The CDR3 is 16 residues long. The DNA for the CDR3 is TGTGCCAGCAGTGACCTGCGTTCCTCCTATAATTCACCCCTCCACTTT. Its protein is CASSDLRSSYNSPLHF.

The chain carries TRBV10-1 and TRBJ2-5, with 8 bases aligning to TRBD1. This CDR3 is 15 amino acids long. V trimming: 0 bases; J trimming: 3 bases; junction bases outside the gene matches: 3. The V gene's germline CDR1 is WNHNN and CDR2 SYGVQD (reference sequence). CDR3 DNA sequence: TGCGCCAGCAGTGAGTCCGGGACAGGAAAAGAGACCCAGTACTTC. Translating gives CASSESGTGKETQYF.

The V gene is TRBV2, the J gene TRBJ1-2; the D is unclear. This CDR3 contains 13 residues. Germline V gene lookup returns CDR1 SNHLY and CDR2 FYNNEI. V was cut by 7 bases and J by 1 base, with 10 bases left in between. CDR3 DNA sequence: TGTGCCAGCATCCCGATAGATAACTATGGCTACACCTTC. Its translation: CASIPIDNYGYTF.